This is a list of T cell receptor beta chains from one sample in a study of T cell responses to AZD1222 COVID-19 vaccine. Using immunoSEQ multiplex PCR, the repertoire was profiled, and TCRdb retains in-frame clones only, with some absent. This repertoire shows 90,000 to 150,000 clones, just under 90% found once; its top ten account for 4.4%. This specimen consisted of peripheral blood, obtained on day 0 of AZD1222 vaccination. All receptors come from an adult in good health. Each CDR3 is given with its conserved first and last residue. Fields, in order: V gene, clone size, D gene, J gene, CDR3 protein, CDR3 DNA. A D gene is named only where the DNA matches it firmly. Clone size, where shown, is once, few, many, or a class for clones that have expanded.

TRBV25-1	-	-	TRBJ2-3	CASSESWISTDTQYF	TGTGCCAGCAGTGAATCCTGGATCAGCACAGATACGCAGTATTTT
TRBV7-2	-	-	TRBJ2-3	CASSLQGRTDTQYF	TGTGCCAGCAGCTTACAGGGTAGGACAGATACGCAGTATTTT
TRBV28	-	-	TRBJ1-6	CASSLGGGSNNSPLHF	TGTGCCAGCAGTTTGGGGGGTGGTAGTAACAATTCACCCCTCCACTTT
TRBV14	-	-	TRBJ1-1	CASSPDPGASYTEAFF	TGTGCCAGCAGCCCGGACCCCGGGGCGTCGTACACTGAAGCTTTCTTT
TRBV19	-	-	TRBJ2-6	CASSTIRGSGANVLTF	TGTGCCAGTAGTACAATTAGGGGTTCTGGGGCCAACGTCCTGACTTTC
TRBV7-2	-	TRBD2	TRBJ2-2	CASSSRGGERGKPTGELFF	TGTGCCAGCAGCTCCCGAGGAGGGGAGCGGGGAAAACCCACCGGGGAGCTGTTTTTT
TRBV11-2	-	TRBD2	TRBJ2-7	CASSGGGLGYEQYF	TGTGCCAGCAGCGGGGGGGGACTAGGCTACGAGCAGTACTTC
TRBV11-2	-	-	TRBJ1-2	CASSLDRVSGYTF	TGTGCCAGCAGCTTAGACAGGGTCTCTGGCTACACCTTC
TRBV24-1	-	-	TRBJ1-1	CAVGRNTEAFF	TGTGCGGTGGGCAGGAACACTGAAGCTTTCTTT
TRBV4-2	-	-	TRBJ2-7	CASSQDVVSYEQYF	TGTGCCAGCAGCCAAGATGTGGTTTCCTACGAGCAGTACTTC
TRBV7-9	few	-	TRBJ1-3	CASSLSGTTSGNTIYF	TGTGCCAGCAGCTTGTCCGGGACAACCTCTGGAAACACCATATATTTT
TRBV7-8	few	-	TRBJ2-3	CASSRRGGAGSGTQYF	TGTGCCAGCAGCCGGCGCGGCGGGGCCGGGAGTGGTACGCAGTATTTT
TRBV20-1	-	-	TRBJ2-1	CSASDPGLPYNEQFF	TGCAGTGCTAGTGATCCGGGACTCCCGTACAATGAGCAGTTCTTC
TRBV7-9	-	TRBD1	TRBJ1-6	CASSWGQGVNSPLHF	TGTGCCAGCAGCTGGGGACAGGGGGTTAATTCACCCCTCCACTTT
TRBV30	-	-	TRBJ2-7	CAWSVRQGLNEQYF	TGTGCCTGGAGTGTAAGGCAGGGGCTGAACGAGCAGTACTTC
TRBV19	-	-	TRBJ1-5	CASSHQGMHQPQHF	TGTGCCAGTAGTCATCAGGGGATGCATCAGCCCCAGCATTTT
TRBV28	-	TRBD1	TRBJ1-3	CASSPTGGGNTIYF	TGTGCCAGCAGCCCCACAGGGGGGGGAAACACCATATATTTT
TRBV5-5	few	-	TRBJ2-1	CASSFTRSSYNEQFF	TGTGCCAGCAGCTTCACCAGGAGCTCCTACAATGAGCAGTTCTTC
TRBV6-5	few	-	TRBJ1-1	CASSLRPGGNTEAFF	TGTGCCAGCAGTCTGCGGCCAGGAGGGAACACTGAAGCTTTCTTT
TRBV27	-	TRBD2	TRBJ2-2	CASSLLRLAGANTGELFF	TGTGCCAGCAGTTTACTCCGGTTAGCGGGAGCAAACACCGGGGAGCTGTTTTTT
TRBV28	-	-	TRBJ2-3	CASLEDRKGTDTQYF	TGTGCCAGCCTTGAAGACAGGAAAGGCACAGATACGCAGTATTTT
TRBV7-8	-	-	TRBJ2-1	CASSPGLLSYNEQFF	TGTGCCAGCAGCCCGGGACTCCTCTCCTACAATGAGCAGTTCTTC
TRBV10-3	few	-	TRBJ2-6	CATGEPGANVLTF	TGTGCCACCGGGGAACCTGGGGCCAACGTCCTGACTTTC
TRBV30	-	-	TRBJ2-1	CAWSVAGWDNEQFF	TGTGCCTGGAGTGTAGCAGGGTGGGACAATGAGCAGTTCTTC
TRBV1	once	-	TRBJ1-5	CTSEASNQPQHF	TGCACCAGCGAGGCTAGCAATCAGCCCCAGCATTTT
TRBV21-1	-	-	TRBJ1-4	CASSGGAGRQNRLFF	TGTGCCAGCAGCGGGGGAGCAGGGCGGCAAAATAGACTGTTTTTT
TRBV4-1	once	-	TRBJ2-2	CASSQAGGDRELFF	TGCGCCAGCAGCCAAGCCGGAGGAGACCGGGAGCTGTTTTTT